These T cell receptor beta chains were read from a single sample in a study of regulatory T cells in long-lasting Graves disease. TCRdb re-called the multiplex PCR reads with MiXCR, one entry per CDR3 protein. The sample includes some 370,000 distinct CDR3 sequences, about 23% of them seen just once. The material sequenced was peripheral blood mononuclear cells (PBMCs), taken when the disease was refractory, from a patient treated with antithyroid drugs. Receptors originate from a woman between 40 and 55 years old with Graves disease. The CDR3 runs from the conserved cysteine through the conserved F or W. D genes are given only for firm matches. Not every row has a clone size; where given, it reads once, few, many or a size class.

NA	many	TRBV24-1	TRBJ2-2	CATSDLQQDTGELFF	TGTGCCACCAGTGATTTGCAGCAGGACACCGGGGAGCTGTTTTTT
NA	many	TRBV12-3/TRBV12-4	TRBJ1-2	CASSSGLTKGYTF	TGTGCCAGCAGTTCTGGACTGACTAAAGGCTACACCTTC
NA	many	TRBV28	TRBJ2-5	CASKEGGYQETQYF	TGTGCCAGCAAGGAGGGGGGGTACCAAGAGACCCAGTACTTC
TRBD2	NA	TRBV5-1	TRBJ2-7	CASRLAESYEQYF	TGCGCCAGCAGACTAGCGGAATCCTACGAGCAGTACTTC
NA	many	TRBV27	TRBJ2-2	CASSFSLVTGELFF	TGTGCCAGCAGTTTTAGTTTAGTCACCGGGGAGCTGTTTTTT
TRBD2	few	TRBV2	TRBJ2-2	CASSEAGTSGRILAGELFF	TGTGCCAGCAGTGAAGCTGGGACTAGCGGGAGGATTCTGGCCGGGGAGCTGTTTTTT
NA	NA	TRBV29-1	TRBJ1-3	CSVGGTSGAGNTIYF	TGCAGCGTTGGGGGGACCTCCGGGGCTGGAAACACCATATATTTT
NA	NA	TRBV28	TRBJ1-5	CASSRNQPLHF	TGTGCCAGCAGTCGAAATCAGCCCCTGCATTTT
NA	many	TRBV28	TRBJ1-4	CASKWGGEKLFF	TGTGCCAGCAAATGGGGCGGGGAAAAACTGTTTTTT
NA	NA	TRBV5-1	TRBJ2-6	CASSFAISGANVLTF	TGCGCCAGCAGCTTTGCGATTTCTGGGGCCAACGTCCTGACTTTC
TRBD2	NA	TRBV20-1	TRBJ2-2	CSATPGLAHTGELFF	TGCAGTGCAACACCGGGACTAGCGCACACCGGGGAGCTGTTTTTT
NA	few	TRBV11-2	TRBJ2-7	CASSSHQRGKARYEQYF	TGTGCCAGCAGTTCCCACCAGAGGGGGAAGGCTCGGTACGAGCAGTACTTC
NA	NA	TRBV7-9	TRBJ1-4	CASSLAGTGEKLFF	TGTGCCAGCAGCTTAGCGGGGACCGGAGAAAAACTGTTTTTT
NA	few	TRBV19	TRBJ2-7	CASSASDGYEQYF	TGTGCCAGTAGTGCCTCAGATGGCTACGAGCAGTACTTC
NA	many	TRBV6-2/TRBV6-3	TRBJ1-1	CASSEGHLEAFF	TGTGCCAGCAGTGAAGGACACCTTGAAGCTTTCTTT
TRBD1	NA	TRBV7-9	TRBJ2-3	CASSSTGWLLDTQYF	TGTGCCAGCAGCTCGACAGGGTGGCTTCTGGATACGCAGTATTTT
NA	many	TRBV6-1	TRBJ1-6	CASSEGRDSPLHF	TGTGCCAGCAGTGAAGGCCGGGATTCACCCCTCCACTTT
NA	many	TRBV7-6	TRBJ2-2	CASSLSGWEYTGELFF	TGTGCCAGCAGCCTTTCAGGGTGGGAGTACACCGGGGAGCTGTTTTTT
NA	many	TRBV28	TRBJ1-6	CASSHGGPGSPLHF	TGTGCCAGCAGCCACGGTGGTCCGGGTTCACCCCTCCACTTT
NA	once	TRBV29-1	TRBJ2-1	CSVGTPSHYNEQFF	TGCAGCGTTGGGACACCCTCCCACTACAATGAGCAGTTCTTC
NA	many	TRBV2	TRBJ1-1	CASRTGRTEAFF	TGTGCCAGCAGAACAGGGAGGACTGAAGCTTTCTTT
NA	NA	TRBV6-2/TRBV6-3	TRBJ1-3	CASSYSISGNTIYF	TGTGCCAGCAGTTATTCGATCTCTGGAAACACCATATATTTT
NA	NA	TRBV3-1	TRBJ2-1	CASSQVQLPNEQFF	TGTGCCAGCAGCCAAGTGCAACTACCCAATGAGCAGTTCTTC
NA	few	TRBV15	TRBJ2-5	CATSRDLVSAIETQYF	TGTGCCACCAGCAGAGATCTGGTTAGCGCTATAGAGACCCAGTACTTC
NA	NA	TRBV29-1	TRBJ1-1	CSVEMGGVNTGAFF	TGCAGCGTTGAAATGGGCGGAGTGAACACTGGAGCTTTCTTT
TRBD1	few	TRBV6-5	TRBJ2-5	CASSSLQGRGETQYF	TGTGCCAGCAGTTCCTTACAGGGGAGAGGTGAGACCCAGTACTTC
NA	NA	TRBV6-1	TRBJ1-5	CDSSERTVLEHF	TGTGACAGCAGTGAGAGGACAGTCCTGGAGCATTTT